Each of the 4 T cell receptor beta chains below was sequenced from the same sample in a study of T cells after yellow fever vaccination. TCRdb passed the 5' RACE reads through MiXCR, listing each CDR3 protein once. The sample shows about 630,000 distinct CDR3 sequences, 9% to 15% of them seen only once. The sample consisted of PBMCs, taken on the day of the yellow fever booster vaccination. All receptors derive from a man aged 25 to 40 who received the YFV17D yellow fever vaccine.

The chain is built from TRBV28 and TRBJ2-4; the D gene is possibly TRBD2 (7 bases). This CDR3 has 11 residues. V lost 6 bases to trimming and J lost 11 bases, with 11 bases between them. The V gene's germline CDR1 is MDHEN and CDR2 SYDVKM. CDR3 DNA: TGTGCCAGCAGAGGGGGGGAGGTTCAGTACTTC. It specifies CASRGGEVQYF.

This chain connects TRBV20-1 to TRBJ1-1; the match to TRBD1 covers 9 bases. CDR3 length equals 14 residues. CDR1 is DFQATT and CDR2 is SNEGSKA in the germline V gene (reference sequence). The V and J ends lost 6 bases and 4 bases, in that order; junction bases with no gene match: 9. The CDR3 coding sequence is TGCAGTGCCACCCGGACAGGGGCGAGCACTGAAGCTTTCTTT. Translating it yields CSATRTGASTEAFF.

This chain links TRBV11-2 with TRBJ2-1; the match to TRBD2 covers 7 bases. The V gene's germline CDR1 is SGHAT and CDR2 FQNNGV. The CDR3 is 19 residues long. The trim removed 0 bases at V and 4 bases at J, leaving 15 bases unmatched. Here the CDR3 DNA reads TGTGCCAGCAGCTTAGAAAGACTGACGGCGGGAGCGAAATACAATGAGCAGTTCTTC. Encoded protein: CASSLERLTAGAKYNEQFF.

This clonotype was seen repeatedly, ten times or more. The chain is built from TRBV9 and TRBJ2-2, with no clear D. Trimming left V 0 bases short and J 1 base short, with 7 bases between. The germline gives CDR1 SGDLS, CDR2 YYNGEE. This CDR3 region has 15 residues. The chain's CDR3 is CASSVATQNTGELFF. The CDR3 region has the DNA TGTGCCAGCAGCGTAGCAACACAGAACACCGGGGAGCTGTTTTTT. Based on the CDR3 plus reference TRBV9 and TRBJ2-2, the full variable domain is DSGVTQTPKHLITATGQRVTLRCSPRSGDLSVYWYQQSLDQGLQFLIQYYNGEERAKGNILERFSAQQFPDLHSELNLSSLELGDSALYFCASSVATQNTGELFFGEGSRLTVL.